A single sample gave rise to the 5 T cell receptor beta chains below, sequenced in a study of somatic mutations in cytotoxic T cells in rheumatoid arthritis. Sequencing used immunoSEQ multiplex PCR; TCRdb keeps in-frame clones, though not all of them. This table holds roughly 35,000 clones, 70% to 85% found once. The specimen was CD8+ T cells sorted from blood. Receptors were obtained from a man aged 40-50 years in good health.

The V gene is TRBV28, the J gene TRBJ2-5, with 11 bases lining up with TRBD2. After removal of 2 bases from V and 5 bases from J, the junction contained 7 bases not matched to a gene. The CDR3 contains 16 residues. CDR1 and CDR2 from the germline V gene are MDHEN and SYDVKM. DNA for the CDR3: TGTGCCAGCAGTTTACTAGCGGGAGGCCCTCAGGAGACCCAGTACTTC. Its protein is CASSLLAGGPQETQYF. The full variable domain, with the rest looked up from reference TRBV28 and TRBJ2-5, is DVKVTQSSRYLVKRTGEKVFLECVQDMDHENMFWYRQDPGLGLRLIYFSYDVKMKEKGDIPEGYSVSREKKERFSLILESASTNQTSMYLCASSLLAGGPQETQYFGPGTRLLVL.

V gene TRBV10-3 combines with J gene TRBJ2-5, with TRBD1 matching 8 bases. Germline V gene data show CDR1 as ENHRY and CDR2 as SYGVKD. V was clipped by 3 bases and J by 4 bases; unmatched bases: 7. This CDR3 contains 15 residues. The CDR3 DNA follows: TGTGCCATCAGTGAACGCGGTGGACAGGGAGAGACCCAGTACTTC. This encodes CAISERGGQGETQYF.

The chain couples TRBV6-5 to TRBJ2-1; D is unclear. Looked up from germline, CDR1 is MNHEY and CDR2 is SVGAGI. V lost 0 bases to trimming and J lost 7 bases, with 10 bases between them. The CDR3 spans 14 residues. DNA of the CDR3: TGTGCCAGCAGTTACTCAGCCGGCTCTAATGAGCAGTTCTTC. It specifies CASSYSAGSNEQFF.

This sequence joins TRBV6-4 and TRBJ2-1, with 10 nucleotides matching TRBD2. From germline, CDR1 is MRHNA and CDR2 SNTAGT. The CDR3 extends over 14 amino acids. Losses at the gene ends were 5 bases for V and 8 bases for J; bases not matched to a gene: 6. CDR3 region: CASSPASGSYEQFF. CDR3 DNA sequence: TGTGCCAGCAGTCCAGCTAGCGGGAGCTATGAGCAGTTCTTC.

The rearrangement uses TRBV6-5 and TRBJ1-5; D gene uncertain. This CDR3 has 15 residues. V shed 5 bases and J shed 5 bases, with 16 bases lying between them. The germline gives CDR1 MNHEY, CDR2 SVGAGI. CDR3 nucleotides: TGTGCCAGCAGTACGGACCCGGTCGGTGATCAGCCCCAGCATTTT. This sequence encodes CASSTDPVGDQPQHF.